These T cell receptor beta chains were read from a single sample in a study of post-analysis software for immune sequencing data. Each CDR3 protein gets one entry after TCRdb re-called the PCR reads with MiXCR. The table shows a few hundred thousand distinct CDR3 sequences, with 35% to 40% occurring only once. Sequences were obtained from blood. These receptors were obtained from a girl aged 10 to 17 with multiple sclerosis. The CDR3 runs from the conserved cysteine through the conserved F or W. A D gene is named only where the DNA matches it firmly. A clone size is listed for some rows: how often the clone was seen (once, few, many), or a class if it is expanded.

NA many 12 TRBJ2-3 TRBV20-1 TGCAGTGCTAGCGGGACCGGAGATACGCAGTATTTT CSASGTGDTQYF
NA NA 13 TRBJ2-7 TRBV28 TGTGCCAGCAGTATGGACAGTCGTGACGAGCAGTACTTC CASSMDSRDEQYF
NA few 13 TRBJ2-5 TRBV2 TGTGCCAGCAGTGAAGAGTTTCGAGAGACCCAGTACTTC CASSEEFRETQYF
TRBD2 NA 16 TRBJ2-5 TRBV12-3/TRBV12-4 TGTGCCAGCAGTTTATATCGGGAGGGCCAGGGAGAGACCCAGTACTTC CASSLYREGQGETQYF
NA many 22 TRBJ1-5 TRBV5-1 TGCGCCAGCAGCTTGGCCGTGGTTCCGCGTCATCCCCACGGGAATAGCAATCAGCCCCAGCATTTT CASSLAVVPRHPHGNSNQPQHF
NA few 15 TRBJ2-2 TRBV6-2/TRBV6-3 TGTGCCAGCAGTTACAGGACCCCACCGGCCGGGGAGCTGTTTTTT CASSYRTPPAGELFF
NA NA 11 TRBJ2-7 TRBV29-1 TGCAGCGCTCAAGACAGTCCAACCCAGTACTTC CSAQDSPTQYF
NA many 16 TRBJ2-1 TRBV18 TGTGCCAGCTCACCACGGAAGCAGGGGCTCTACAATGAGCAGTTCTTC CASSPRKQGLYNEQFF
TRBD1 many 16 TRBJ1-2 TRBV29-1 TGCAGCGTTGAAGGAGGACAGGGGGATTACGACTATGGCTACACCTTC CSVEGGQGDYDYGYTF
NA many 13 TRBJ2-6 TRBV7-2 TGTGCCAGCAGCGTCTCAGGGGCCAACGTCCTGACTTTC CASSVSGANVLTF
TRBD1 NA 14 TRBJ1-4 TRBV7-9 TGTGCCAGCAGCCTTACAGGGGGGAATGAAAAACTGTTTTTT CASSLTGGNEKLFF
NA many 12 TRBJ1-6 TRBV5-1 TGCGCCAGCAGCTTGGACGGTTCACCCCTCCACTTT CASSLDGSPLHF
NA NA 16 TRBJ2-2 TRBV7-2 TGTGCCAGCAGCTTCCGACAGTTCCGAAACACCGGGGAGCTGTTTTTT CASSFRQFRNTGELFF
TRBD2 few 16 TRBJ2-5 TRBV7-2 TGTGCCAGCAGCTTAGCGCGGCTAGCGGTGTACAATGAGCAGTACTTC CASSLARLAVYNEQYF
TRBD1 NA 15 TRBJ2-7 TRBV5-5 TGTGCCGGCAGCAAGACGGGACAGGGGTCCTACGAGCAGTACTTC CAGSKTGQGSYEQYF
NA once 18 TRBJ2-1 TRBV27 TGTGCCAGCAAGGAGGGGTTTGGAGACTGGGGGGTTAACAATGAGCAGTTCTTC CASKEGFGDWGVNNEQFF
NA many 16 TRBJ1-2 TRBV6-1 TGTGCCAGCAGTGAAGCGTGGCGGACTGTGAACTATGGCTACACCTTC CASSEAWRTVNYGYTF
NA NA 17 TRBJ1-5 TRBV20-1 TGCAGTGCTAGAGATCTATCCAGCCTAGCGCGCAATCAGCCCCAGCATTTT CSARDLSSLARNQPQHF
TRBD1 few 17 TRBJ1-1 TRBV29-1 TGCAGCGTTGAAGTCAGGGGGTGGAAGCTTTTGAACACTGAAGCTTTCTTT CSVEVRGWKLLNTEAFF
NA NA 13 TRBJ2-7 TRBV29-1 TGCAGCGTTGATTTATCAGGGCCCGGGGAGCAGTACTTC CSVDLSGPGEQYF
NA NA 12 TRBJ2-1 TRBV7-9 TGTGCCAGCAGCCTTAATTACGATGAGCAGTTCTTC CASSLNYDEQFF
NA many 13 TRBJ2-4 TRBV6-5 TGTGCCAGCAGCCAGCCCGGGTGGGGCATTCAGTACTTC CASSQPGWGIQYF
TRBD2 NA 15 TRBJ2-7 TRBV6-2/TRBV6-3 TGTGCCAGCATATACGGGAGGGGACGGTACAATGAGCAGTACTTC CASIYGRGRYNEQYF
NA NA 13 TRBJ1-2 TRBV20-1 TGCAGTGCTTTACTCCCGGGCTTATATGGCTACACCTTC CSALLPGLYGYTF
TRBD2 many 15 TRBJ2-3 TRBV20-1 TGCAGTGCTAGAGATCCCGGGGACTACACAGATACGCAGTATTTT CSARDPGDYTDTQYF
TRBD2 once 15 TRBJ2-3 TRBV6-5 TGTGCCAGCAGTCTACTGACTAGCGGGGCAGATACGCAGTATTTT CASSLLTSGADTQYF
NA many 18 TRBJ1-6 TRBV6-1 TGTGCCAGCAGTGAAATGGCGGCGGGGATCTCCTATAATTCACCCCTCCACTTT CASSEMAAGISYNSPLHF
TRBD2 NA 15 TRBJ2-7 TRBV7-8 TGTGCCAGCAGCCTTGGACTAGCGGGGGACAATGAGCAGTACTTC CASSLGLAGDNEQYF
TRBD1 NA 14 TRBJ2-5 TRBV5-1 TGCGCCAGCAGCTCGACAGGGGCGAGGGAGACCCAGTACTTC CASSSTGARETQYF
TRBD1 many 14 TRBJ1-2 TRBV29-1 TGCAGCGTCACCGGGACAGTGCCTAACTATGGCTACACCTTC CSVTGTVPNYGYTF
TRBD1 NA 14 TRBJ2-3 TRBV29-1 TGCAGCGTTGGAGGGGACAGGAGCACAGATACGCAGTATTTT CSVGGDRSTDTQYF
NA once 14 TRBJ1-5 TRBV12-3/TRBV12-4 TGTGCCAGCAGTCCGGTGGGGGCGGGACAGCCCCAGCATTTT CASSPVGAGQPQHF
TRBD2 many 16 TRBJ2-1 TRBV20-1 TGCAGTGCTAGAGCCTTAGCGGGCCGGGAATGGTATGAGCAGTTCTTC CSARALAGREWYEQFF
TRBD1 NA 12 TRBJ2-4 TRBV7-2 TGTGCCAGCAGCCGAGGACAGGGTGGGCAGTACTTC CASSRGQGGQYF
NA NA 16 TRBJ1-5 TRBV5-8 TGTGCCAGCAGCTTGTCGGGCCTAAGCGGCAATCAGCCCCAGCATTTT CASSLSGLSGNQPQHF
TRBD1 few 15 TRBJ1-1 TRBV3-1 TGTGCCAGCAGCCAAGATGGGACAGGGAACACTGAAGCTTTCTTT CASSQDGTGNTEAFF
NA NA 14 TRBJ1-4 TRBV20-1 TGCAGTGCTAGATCGTTGGACTTCAACGAAAAACGGTTTTTT CSARSLDFNEKRFF